The 19 T cell receptor beta chains presented below share a single source sample, sequenced in a study of cytomegalovirus exposure and HLA in healthy donors. Use of 60 Vbeta and 13 Jbeta primers characterized the PCR. Some clones are missing from TCRdb's copy, which holds only in-frame ones; the method was immunoSEQ multiplex PCR. This sample has about 160,000 clones, with approximately 86% found just once. The sample was PBMCs. These receptors were obtained from a woman younger than 30 in good health and CMV-seronegative.

The sample holds a few counts of this clone. This chain joins TRBV4-1 and TRBJ1-1; D ambiguous. Trimming removed 0 bases at V and 9 bases at J, with 8 bases between. Germline CDR1 is MGHRA and CDR2 is YSYEKL. The CDR3 is made up of 12 amino acids. CDR3 bases: TGCGCCAGCAGCCAAGATGGGCGTAAAGCTTTCTTT. This translates into CASSQDGRKAFF.

The V call is TRBV7-2, the J call TRBJ1-1; TRBD1 agrees at 7 bases. The CDR3 is made up of 16 amino acids. Germline V gene lookup returns CDR1 SGHTA and CDR2 FQGNSA. J gave up 6 bases and V 7 bases, and 17 bases lay outside the gene matches. CDR3 sequence (DNA): TGTGCCAGCACCCGTCGTTCAGGGGGGAGGTCTTCTGAAGCTTTCTTT. This gives the protein CASTRRSGGRSSEAFF.

The genes are TRBV9 and TRBJ1-2, with D tentatively TRBD1 (6 bases). Trimming left V 6 bases short and J 2 bases short, with 23 bases between. This CDR3 has 17 residues. Germline V gene lookup returns CDR1 SGDLS and CDR2 YYNGEE. CDR3 nucleotide sequence: TGTGCCAGCACCTCGCCGGGGTGGGGGGGCAAGAACTATGGCTACACCTTC. This gives the protein CASTSPGWGGKNYGYTF. Drawing the rest from reference TRBV9 and TRBJ1-2, the complete variable domain is DSGVTQTPKHLITATGQRVTLRCSPRSGDLSVYWYQQSLDQGLQFLIQYYNGEERAKGNILERFSAQQFPDLHSELNLSSLELGDSALYFCASTSPGWGGKNYGYTFGSGTRLTVV.

This rearrangement joins TRBV5-1 to TRBJ1-4; D gene ambiguous. The CDR3 extends over 14 amino acids. The germline V gene encodes CDR1 SGHRS and CDR2 YFSETQ. Trimming pared 7 bases from V and 4 bases from J, leaving 14 bases between. CDR3 DNA: TGCGCCAGCCGGGAAGAAATTCTTAATGAAAAACTGTTTTTT. This gives the protein CASREEILNEKLFF.

This chain joins TRBV27 and TRBJ2-7; 9 bases map to TRBD1. The CDR3 extends over 14 amino acids. With V trimmed by 4 bases and J by 7 bases, 8 bases remained unmatched. CDR1 is MNHEY and CDR2 is SMNVEV in the germline V gene (reference sequence). CDR3 DNA sequence: TGTGCCAGCAGTTCACAGGGGGCGCCTGTTGAGCAGTACTTC. Its protein product is CASSSQGAPVEQYF.

The chain carries TRBV28 and TRBJ2-4; D uncertain. CDR3 length: 16 amino acids. The germline V gene encodes CDR1 MDHEN and CDR2 SYDVKM. V was pared by 3 bases and J by 0 bases, with 12 bases between. The CDR3 bases are TGTGCCAGCAGTTTGCCCCTTGGGCTAGCCAAAAACATTCAGTACTTC. Its protein product is CASSLPLGLAKNIQYF.

This chain connects TRBV2 to TRBJ1-2, with D uncertain. This CDR3 has 16 amino acids. CDR1 and CDR2 (germline): SNHLY, FYNNEI. Trimming left V 3 bases short and J 5 bases short, with 19 bases between. CDR3 amino acids: CASSDVPRETLYGYTF. The CDR3 DNA sequence: TGTGCCAGCAGTGACGTTCCGAGGGAGACTTTGTATGGCTACACCTTC. Supplemented by reference TRBV2 and TRBJ1-2, the full variable domain reads EPEVTQTPSHQVTQMGQEVILRCVPISNHLYFYWYRQILGQKVEFLVSFYNNEISEKSEIFDDQFSVERPDGSNFTLKIRSTKLEDSAMYFCASSDVPRETLYGYTFGSGTRLTVV.

The J gene is TRBJ1-2, the V gene TRBV25-1; 9 bases are a match to TRBD1. V was pared by 5 bases and J by 7 bases, with 11 bases of the junction left unmatched. There are 15 residues in the CDR3. Germline loops: CDR1 MGHDK, CDR2 SYGVNS. CDR3 amino acids: CASSKPGQGFSGYTF. DNA of the CDR3: TGTGCCAGCAGTAAACCGGGACAGGGATTTAGTGGCTACACCTTC.

V usage is TRBV28 and J usage is TRBJ1-6; maybe TRBD1 (5 bases). This CDR3 has 14 amino acids. Germline CDR1 MDHEN, CDR2 SYDVKM. Trimming stripped 8 bases from V and 6 bases from J, with 14 bases between. CDR3 protein: CASRQGWGNSPLHF. The CDR3 bases are TGTGCCAGCCGCCAGGGCTGGGGTAATTCACCCCTCCACTTT.

The chain links TRBV5-1 to TRBJ1-1, with a tentative D call TRBD1 (5 bases). V was clipped by 6 bases and J by 5 bases, with 20 bases between them. Per the germline V gene, CDR1 is SGHRS and CDR2 is YFSETQ. CDR3 length: 15 amino acids. CDR3 nucleotides: TGCGCCAGCACCCCTGGTCATCAGGGCTTGACTGAAGCTTTCTTT. As protein: CASTPGHQGLTEAFF.

This clone appeared a few times. The rearrangement joins TRBV7-6 to TRBJ2-2; 7 nucleotides match TRBD1. The J segment lost 5 bases and the V segment lost 1 base, leaving 10 bases of the junction unmatched. The CDR3 is made up of 17 amino acids. CDR1 is SGHVS and CDR2 is FNYEAQ in the germline V gene. The DNA of the CDR3 is TGTGCCAGCAGCTTAGGCTCCGGGCAGGGACAGACCGGGGAGCTGTTTTTT. It codes for CASSLGSGQGQTGELFF.

The chain is built from TRBV30 and TRBJ2-3; 12 bases match TRBD2. Trimming removed 0 bases from V and 5 bases from J; junction bases left unmatched: 9. CDR3 length: 17 residues. Germline-derived CDR1 and CDR2 are GTSNPN and SVGIG (reference sequence). CDR3 sequence (DNA): TGTGCCTGGAGTGTAAGGTTACCGGGACTAGCGGGAGATACGCAGTATTTT. Amino acids: CAWSVRLPGLAGDTQYF.

V usage is TRBV18 and J usage is TRBJ1-4; 8 bases fit TRBD1. Germline CDR1 is KGHSH and CDR2 is LQKENI. The CDR3 runs 14 residues. V was pared by 3 bases and J by 8 bases, with 5 bases of the junction left unmatched. The CDR3 DNA reads TGTGCCAGCTCACCGGAGACAGGGGCGGAAAAACTGTTTTTT. Protein: CASSPETGAEKLFF.

This chain joins TRBV27 and TRBJ2-3; TRBD2 matches at 7 bases. This CDR3 contains 14 residues. V lost 7 bases, J lost 0 bases, and 4 bases stayed unmatched. Germline V CDR1 and CDR2: MNHEY, SMNVEV (reference sequence). Here the CDR3 DNA reads TGTGCCAGCAAGCGGGAAAGGAGCACAGATACGCAGTATTTT. Translating gives CASKRERSTDTQYF.

Note on this clone: Here the CDR3 omits its conserved ending phenylalanine or tryptophan, so a read error is the likely source. The chain links TRBV19 to TRBJ1-2, with D possibly being TRBD1 (5 bases). CDR1 and CDR2 (germline): LNHDA, SQIVND (reference sequence). Trimming shortened V by 6 bases and J by 8 bases, and 13 bases separated the two germline ends. This CDR3 spans 12 amino acids. CDR3 nucleotide sequence: TGTGCCAGTAGAGGCGGGGCGGGAGGCTACACCCTC. Its protein product is CASRGGAGGYTL.

The chain uses TRBV28 and TRBJ2-7; 9 bases map to TRBD2. Trimming took 5 bases from V and 2 from J; bases not matched to a gene: 7. Germline values: CDR1 MDHEN, CDR2 SYDVKM. The CDR3 sequence is 15 residues long. The CDR3 nucleotides read TGTGCCAGCAGTCCCACTAGCGGGCCAACCTACGAGCAGTACTTC. Residues: CASSPTSGPTYEQYF.

The chain uses TRBV19 and TRBJ2-7; 10 nucleotides match TRBD1. The CDR3 has 16 residues. The junction had 8 bases not matched to a gene; V was cut back by 1 base and J by 5 bases. Germline V CDR1 and CDR2: LNHDA, SQIVND (reference sequence). CDR3 bases: TGTGCCAGTAGTATAGCTTTCCGGGACAGGGGAAACGAGCAGTACTTC. Residues: CASSIAFRDRGNEQYF.

The V call is TRBV28, the J call TRBJ2-3, with a tentative D call TRBD2 (6 bases). V was clipped by 2 bases and J by 6 bases, with 12 bases between them. Germline V CDR1 and CDR2: MDHEN, SYDVKM. The CDR3 contains 14 residues. This chain's CDR3 is CASSLTGSVDTQYF. DNA for the CDR3: TGTGCCAGCAGTTTAACCGGGAGTGTGGATACGCAGTATTTT.

The rearrangement uses TRBV5-1 and TRBJ1-2; no definite D call. The CDR3 is 12 residues long. Per germline, CDR1 SGHRS and CDR2 YFSETQ. Deletions cut 4 bases from V and 7 bases from J, with 11 bases between. Here the CDR3 DNA reads TGCGCCAGCAGCGTGTCAGGAAGTGGCTACACCTTC. This sequence encodes CASSVSGSGYTF.